The present T cell receptor beta chain was sequenced within a study of blood T cell repertoires in COVID-19. Study-level information: Sources were T cells, B-cell-depleted T cells, or PBMCs; the material itself was cDNA or gDNA.

V was clipped by 2 bases and J by 0 bases; unmatched bases: 4. The CDR3 length is 15 residues. CDR1 is SGHRS, CDR2 YFSETQ, per germline. Authors' processing steps: Counts of nucleated cells, estimated from reference gene primer amplification, were obtained. Clones were sequenced by immunoSEQ multiplex PCR, and TCRdb holds only the in-frame ones, with some missing. That table furnishes V, J and clone size, whereas the DNA furnished D and trimming. The sample contains 15,000 to 20,000 clones, roughly 87% of which appear only once. The sample taken for sequencing was peripheral blood. The clonotype comes from a man aged 60 to 75 with active COVID-19. The chain employs TRBV5-1 and TRBJ2-7, with 8 bases identical to TRBD2. The chain's CDR3 is CASSLPAGDSYEQYF. Here the CDR3 DNA reads TGCGCCAGCAGCTTACCAGCGGGAGACTCCTACGAGCAGTACTTC.